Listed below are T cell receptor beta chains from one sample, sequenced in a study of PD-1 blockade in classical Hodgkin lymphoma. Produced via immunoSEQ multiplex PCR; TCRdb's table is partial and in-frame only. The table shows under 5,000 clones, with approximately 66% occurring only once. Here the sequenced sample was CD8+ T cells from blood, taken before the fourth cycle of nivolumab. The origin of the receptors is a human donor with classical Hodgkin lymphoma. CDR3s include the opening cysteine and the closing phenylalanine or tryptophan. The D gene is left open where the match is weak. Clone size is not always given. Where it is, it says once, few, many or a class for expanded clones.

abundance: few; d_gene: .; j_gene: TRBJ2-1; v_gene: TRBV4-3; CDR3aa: CASSQFRVSYNEQFF; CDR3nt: TGCGCCAGCAGCCAATTCAGAGTGTCCTACAATGAGCAGTTCTTC
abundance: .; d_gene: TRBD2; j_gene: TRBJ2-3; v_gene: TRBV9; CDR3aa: CASSANSGRFTDTQYF; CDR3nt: TGTGCCAGCAGCGCGAATAGCGGGAGGTTCACAGATACGCAGTATTTT
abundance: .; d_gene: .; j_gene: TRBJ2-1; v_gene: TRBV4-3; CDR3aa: CASSQDGPSFDEQFF; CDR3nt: TGCGCCAGCAGCCAAGACGGTCCTAGCTTCGATGAGCAGTTCTTC
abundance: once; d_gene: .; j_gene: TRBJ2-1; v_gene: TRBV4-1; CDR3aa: CASSQVLLDDNEQFF; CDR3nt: TGCGCCAGCAGCCAAGTCCTGCTAGATGACAATGAGCAGTTCTTC
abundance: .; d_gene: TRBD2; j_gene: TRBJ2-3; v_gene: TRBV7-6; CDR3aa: CASTLGASGSTDTQYF; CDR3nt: TGTGCCAGCACCCTAGGGGCTAGCGGGAGCACAGATACGCAGTATTTT
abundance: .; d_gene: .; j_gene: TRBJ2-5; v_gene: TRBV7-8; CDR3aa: CASSSTSQETQYF; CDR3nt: TGTGCCAGCAGCTCGACTAGCCAAGAGACCCAGTACTTC
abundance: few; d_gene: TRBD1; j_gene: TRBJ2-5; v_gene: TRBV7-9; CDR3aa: CASSNTGTEETQYF; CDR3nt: TGTGCCAGCAGCAACACCGGGACAGAAGAGACCCAGTACTTC
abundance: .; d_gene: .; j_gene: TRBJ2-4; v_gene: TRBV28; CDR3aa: CASRAIWGNIQYF; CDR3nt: TGTGCCAGCAGAGCTATTTGGGGAAACATTCAGTACTTC
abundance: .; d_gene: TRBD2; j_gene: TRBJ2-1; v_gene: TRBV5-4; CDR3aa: CASSPTSVNEQFF; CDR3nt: TGTGCCAGCAGCCCCACTAGCGTCAATGAGCAGTTCTTC
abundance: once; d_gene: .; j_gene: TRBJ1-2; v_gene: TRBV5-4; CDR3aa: CASRSEVNRDALHGYTF; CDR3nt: TGTGCCAGCAGATCCGAAGTTAACAGGGACGCCTTACATGGCTACACCTTC
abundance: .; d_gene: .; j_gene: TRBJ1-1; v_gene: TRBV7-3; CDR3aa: CASSLSGVNTEAFF; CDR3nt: TGTGCCAGCAGCTTATCAGGGGTGAACACTGAAGCTTTCTTT
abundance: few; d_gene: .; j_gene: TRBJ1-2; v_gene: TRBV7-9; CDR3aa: CASRPPDGLTLFYGYTF; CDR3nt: TGTGCCAGCAGACCACCGGACGGACTCACCCTATTCTATGGCTACACCTTC
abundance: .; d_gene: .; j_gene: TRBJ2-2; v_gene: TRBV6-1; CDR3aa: CASSLGGIAGELFF; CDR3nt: TGTGCCAGCAGTCTTGGAGGTATCGCCGGGGAGCTGTTTTTT
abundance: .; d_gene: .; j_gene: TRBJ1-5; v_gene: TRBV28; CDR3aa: CASSFFRNQPQHF; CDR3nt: TGTGCCAGCAGTTTCTTCAGAAATCAGCCCCAGCATTTT
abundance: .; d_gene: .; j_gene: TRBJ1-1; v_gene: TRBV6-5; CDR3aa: CASSTGPSAEAFF; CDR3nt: TGTGCCAGCAGTACGGGACCGTCAGCTGAAGCTTTCTTT
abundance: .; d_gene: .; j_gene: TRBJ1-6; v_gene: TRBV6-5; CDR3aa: CASTQAAGDSPLHF; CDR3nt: TGTGCCAGCACCCAGGCGGCTGGGGATTCACCCCTCCACTTT
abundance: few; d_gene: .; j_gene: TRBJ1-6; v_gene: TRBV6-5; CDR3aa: CASSFAQRNSPLHF; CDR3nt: TGTGCCAGCAGTTTCGCTCAACGGAATTCACCCCTCCACTTT
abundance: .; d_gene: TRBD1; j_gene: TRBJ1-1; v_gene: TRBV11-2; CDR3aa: CASSLEGTGNTEAFF; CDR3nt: TGTGCCAGCAGCTTAGAAGGGACAGGGAACACTGAAGCTTTCTTT
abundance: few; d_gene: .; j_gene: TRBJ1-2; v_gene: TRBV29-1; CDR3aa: CSVEGEWGIGYTF; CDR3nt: TGCAGCGTTGAAGGGGAGTGGGGGATAGGCTACACCTTC
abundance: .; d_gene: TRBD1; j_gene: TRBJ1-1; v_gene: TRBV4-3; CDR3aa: CASSPSTGGTEAFF; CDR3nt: TGCGCCAGCAGCCCCTCGACAGGGGGCACTGAAGCTTTCTTT
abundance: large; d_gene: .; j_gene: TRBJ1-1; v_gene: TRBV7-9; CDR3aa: CASSLGAGMNTEAFF; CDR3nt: TGTGCCAGCAGCTTAGGGGCAGGGATGAACACTGAAGCTTTCTTT
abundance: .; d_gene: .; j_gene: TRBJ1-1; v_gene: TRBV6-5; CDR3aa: CASSSGLDPAFF; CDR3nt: TGTGCCAGCAGTTCCGGACTAGACCCGGCTTTCTTT
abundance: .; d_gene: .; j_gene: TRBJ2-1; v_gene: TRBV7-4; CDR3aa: CASTPLGGEDNEQFF; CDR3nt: TGTGCCAGCACCCCGCTCGGTGGGGAGGACAATGAGCAGTTCTTC
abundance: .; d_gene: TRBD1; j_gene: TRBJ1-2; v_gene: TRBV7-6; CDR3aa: CASSSTPGDRVYGYTF; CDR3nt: TGTGCCAGCAGCTCGACTCCAGGGGACAGGGTCTATGGCTACACCTTC
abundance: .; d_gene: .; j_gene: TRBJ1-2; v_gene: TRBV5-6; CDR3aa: CASSLAGAEINYGYTF; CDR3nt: TGTGCCAGCAGCTTGGCCGGGGCAGAGATTAACTATGGCTACACCTTC
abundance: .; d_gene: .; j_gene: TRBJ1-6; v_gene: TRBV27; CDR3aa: CASSLSGNSPLHF; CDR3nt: TGTGCCAGCAGTTTATCGGGGAATTCACCCCTCCACTTT
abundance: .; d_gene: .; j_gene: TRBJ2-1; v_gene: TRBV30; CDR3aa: CAWKGLDSPLNEQFF; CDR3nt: TGTGCCTGGAAGGGATTGGATTCCCCCCTCAATGAGCAGTTCTTC
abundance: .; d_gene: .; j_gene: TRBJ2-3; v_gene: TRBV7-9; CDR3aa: CASSLVGGVGPDTQYF; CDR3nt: TGTGCCAGCAGCTTAGTTGGGGGAGTGGGGCCAGATACGCAGTATTTT
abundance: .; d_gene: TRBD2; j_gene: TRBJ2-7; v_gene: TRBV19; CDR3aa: CASSVGLAGYYEQYF; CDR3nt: TGTGCCAGTAGTGTGGGACTAGCGGGGTACTACGAGCAGTACTTC
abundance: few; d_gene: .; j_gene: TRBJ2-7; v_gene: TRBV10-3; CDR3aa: CAISGGGHTLSYEQYF; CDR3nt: TGTGCCATCAGTGGAGGTGGTCACACCTTATCCTACGAGCAGTACTTC
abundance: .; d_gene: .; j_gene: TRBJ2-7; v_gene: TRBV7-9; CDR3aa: CASSLSSDYEQYF; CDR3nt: TGTGCCAGCAGCTTATCTAGCGACTACGAGCAGTACTTC
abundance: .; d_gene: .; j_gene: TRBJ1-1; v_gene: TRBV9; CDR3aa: CASSPSGAGTTEAFF; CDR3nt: TGTGCCAGCAGCCCGAGTGGGGCGGGAACAACCGAAGCTTTCTTT
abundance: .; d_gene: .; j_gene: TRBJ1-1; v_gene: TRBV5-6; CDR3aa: CASSLSSGLNTEAFF; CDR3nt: TGTGCCAGCAGCTTGTCCTCGGGCTTGAACACTGAAGCTTTCTTT
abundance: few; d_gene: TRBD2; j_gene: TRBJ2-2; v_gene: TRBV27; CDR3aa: CASSGLAENTGELFF; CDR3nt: TGTGCCAGCAGTGGGCTAGCGGAGAACACCGGGGAGCTGTTTTTT
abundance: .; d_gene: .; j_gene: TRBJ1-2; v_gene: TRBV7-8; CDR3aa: CASSLEPDLGGANYGYTF; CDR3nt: TGTGCCAGCAGCTTAGAGCCTGACTTAGGAGGGGCTAACTATGGCTACACCTTC
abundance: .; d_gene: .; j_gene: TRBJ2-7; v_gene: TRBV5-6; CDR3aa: CASSLGGDFYEQYF; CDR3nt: TGTGCCAGCAGCTTAGGCGGGGATTTTTACGAGCAGTACTTC
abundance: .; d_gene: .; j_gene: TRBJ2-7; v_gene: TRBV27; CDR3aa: CASSLSRGSYEQYF; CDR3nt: TGTGCCAGCAGTTTAAGTCGGGGATCCTACGAGCAGTACTTC
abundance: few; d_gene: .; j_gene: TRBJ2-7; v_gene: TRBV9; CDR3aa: CASSLTSFANEQYF; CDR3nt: TGTGCCAGCAGCCTTACTAGCTTCGCCAACGAGCAGTACTTC